This T cell receptor beta chain was obtained from a study of spatial heterogeneity in lung cancer. For the study at large: The donor group consisted of around 70 patients who had untreated, early-stage non-small cell lung cancer. Taken at a median of approximately 2 years after resection, follow-up PBMC samples underwent sequencing when available. Alpha-chain sequences were consistently detected in smaller numbers than beta-chain sequences.

This clonotype appeared many times. The study tagged each TCR cDNA molecule with a unique molecular identifier. In TCRdb, the 5' RACE reads were re-called with MiXCR into one record per CDR3 protein. The table has about 25,000 distinct CDR3 sequences, approximately 6% seen once. Time point specified: blood at routine non-recurrence follow-up after resection. The study sequenced unsorted whole RNA from tumor, nontumor lung or frozen PBMC. Germline V gene lookup returns CDR1 LGHNA and CDR2 YSLEER. The V end lost 4 bases, the J end lost 9 bases, and 13 bases lay between the germline ends. This CDR3 spans 13 amino acids.

The specimen was PBMCs, collected at follow-up. The sequence was collected from a male donor with early-stage non-small cell lung cancer. V gene TRBV4-3 combines with J gene TRBJ2-1; no clear D. The CDR3 DNA sequence: TGCGCCAGCAGCCCAAGTGGGTTCGGTGAGCAGTTCTTC. Protein product: CASSPSGFGEQFF.